The rows below give T cell receptor beta chains drawn from one sample of a study of blood T cell repertoires in COVID-19. Assay: immunoSEQ multiplex PCR; the TCRdb copy retains only in-frame clones and omits some. The table shows under 95,000 clones, with 70% to 85% occurring only once. Sequenced: peripheral blood. The receptors were sampled from a man in his sixties with active or convalescent COVID-19. CDR3s include the opening cysteine and the closing phenylalanine or tryptophan. A D gene is named only where the DNA matches it firmly. Clone size is not always given. Where it is, it says once, few, many or a class for expanded clones.

CDR3nt | CDR3aa | j_gene | abundance | v_gene | d_gene
TGTGCCAGCAGAAAGGACGTGACAGGGTATGAGCAGTACTTC | CASRKDVTGYEQYF | TRBJ2-7 | few | TRBV11-1 | TRBD1
TGTGCCAGCAGCTTAGATTGGAGTTACTCCTACAATGAGCAGTTCTTC | CASSLDWSYSYNEQFF | TRBJ2-1 | NA | TRBV7-6 | NA
TGTGCCAGCAGCCAACTCCGGGGGACCCAGTACTTC | CASSQLRGTQYF | TRBJ2-5 | once | TRBV14 | NA
TGTGCCAGCTCACCGGAACAGTCTCAGCAGTACTTC | CASSPEQSQQYF | TRBJ2-7 | NA | TRBV18 | NA
TGTGCCAGCAGCGCGAGCGGCGCCAGTGGCTACACCTTC | CASSASGASGYTF | TRBJ1-2 | NA | TRBV7-3 | NA
TGTGCCAGCAGCCCTCAAGCCAAGGGACTAGCGGGGGTCGAAGAGACCCAGTACTTC | CASSPQAKGLAGVEETQYF | TRBJ2-5 | NA | TRBV4-2 | TRBD2
TGTGCCAGCAGCCCCGCCCTACACACTACCTACAATGAGCAGTTCTTC | CASSPALHTTYNEQFF | TRBJ2-1 | NA | TRBV7-3 | NA
TGTGCCCATCAGGGACAGGGACGCAATGAGCAGTTCTTC | CAHQGQGRNEQFF | TRBJ2-1 | few | TRBV25-1 | TRBD1
TGTGCCAGTAACACAGGGAACACCGGGGAGCTGTTTTTT | CASNTGNTGELFF | TRBJ2-2 | NA | TRBV19 | NA
TGTGCCAGCAGAGGGACAGGCACCAATCAGCCCCAGCATTTT | CASRGTGTNQPQHF | TRBJ1-5 | NA | TRBV2 | TRBD1
TGTGCCAGTAGTATGGACAGGGAGGGACAGCCCCAGCATTTT | CASSMDREGQPQHF | TRBJ1-5 | NA | TRBV19 | TRBD1
TGTGCCAGCAGCCAGGGGTCTAACTATGGCTACACCTTC | CASSQGSNYGYTF | TRBJ1-2 | NA | TRBV7-8 | NA
TGTGCCAGTAGTGTTAGCGGGACTAGCTCCTACAATGAGCAGTTCTTC | CASSVSGTSSYNEQFF | TRBJ2-1 | NA | TRBV19 | TRBD2
TGTGCCAGCAGCGTAGGGGACAGATTGAACACTGAAGCTTTCTTT | CASSVGDRLNTEAFF | TRBJ1-1 | NA | TRBV9 | TRBD1
TGTGCCAGCAGTAGCCGGGACTTGGAGACCCAGTACTTC | CASSSRDLETQYF | TRBJ2-5 | NA | TRBV12-3/TRBV12-4 | NA
TGTGCCAGCAGCCCCCCGGGACAAATGAACACTGAAGCTTTCTTT | CASSPPGQMNTEAFF | TRBJ1-1 | NA | TRBV7-9 | NA
TGTGCCAGCAGCCAAGGCTACAGGGGGTCGGGTGGCTACACCTTC | CASSQGYRGSGGYTF | TRBJ1-2 | NA | TRBV4-2 | TRBD1
TGTGCCAGCACTTTAAGCGGTAGCGGGGGAACAGATACGCAGTATTTT | CASTLSGSGGTDTQYF | TRBJ2-3 | NA | TRBV2 | TRBD2
TGTGCCAGCAGACCGGGCCCGGGAACTGAAGCTTTCTTT | CASRPGPGTEAFF | TRBJ1-1 | NA | TRBV6-5 | NA
TGTGCCAGCAGCGGGGACAGGGCTACCTACGAGCAGTACTTC | CASSGDRATYEQYF | TRBJ2-7 | NA | TRBV2 | TRBD1
TGTGCCAGCAGTGAAGGGGGCAGGGTGGGCTATGGCTACACCTTC | CASSEGGRVGYGYTF | TRBJ1-2 | NA | TRBV2 | NA
TGTGCCTGGAGTGGCTACAATCAGCCCCAGCATTTT | CAWSGYNQPQHF | TRBJ1-5 | NA | TRBV30 | NA
TGCGCCAGCAGCTTGGCCCCTACGGGGAGGGAGCGAAACACCATATATTTT | CASSLAPTGRERNTIYF | TRBJ1-3 | few | TRBV5-1 | NA
TGTGCCAGCAGCTCAGGACTAGCGGGGAGGTACCAAGAGACCCAGTACTTC | CASSSGLAGRYQETQYF | TRBJ2-5 | many | TRBV7-9 | TRBD2
TGTGCCAGCAGCTTAGGACAGGGACTCCAGCCCCAGCATTTT | CASSLGQGLQPQHF | TRBJ1-5 | NA | TRBV7-9 | TRBD1
TGTGCCAGTAGTAGCAGGGCTTACGAGCAGTACTTC | CASSSRAYEQYF | TRBJ2-7 | NA | TRBV19 | NA
TGCGCCAGCAGCTTCGACAGTAACTATGGCTACACCTTC | CASSFDSNYGYTF | TRBJ1-2 | once | TRBV5-1 | NA
TGTGCCAGCAGTTTATCGGGAGGGGACGAGCAGTACTTC | CASSLSGGDEQYF | TRBJ2-7 | NA | TRBV27 | TRBD2